This TCR beta chain was found in a study of cytomegalovirus exposure and HLA in healthy donors. It was with 60 Vbeta and 13 Jbeta primers that the PCR ran. Libraries were prepared by immunoSEQ multiplex PCR; TCRdb keeps only in-frame clonotypes and omits some of them. The sample has 90,000 to 110,000 clones, under 85% seen once; the top ten hold about 5.9%. Remarks on this clone: Its antigen is undetermined.

CDR3 length: 13 residues. Looked up from germline, CDR1 is GTSNPN and CDR2 is SVGIG (reference sequence). Trimming took off 0 bases at V and 5 bases at J, with 10 bases between the two ends. The study, taken as a whole, reports: Later on, an analysis tied about 17,000 TCR beta sequences to HLA alleles at 0.05 false discovery rate. Follow-up analysis found HLA locus-dependent TCR association rates, highest for DRB1 and lowest for HLA-C.

The origin of this receptor is a man aged 18-30 years in good health and CMV-seronegative. V is TRBV30 and J is TRBJ1-1; D may be TRBD1 (5 bases). The sequencing sample was made of PBMCs. The CDR3 sequence: CAWSVPGGTEAFF. The CDR3 DNA reads TGTGCCTGGAGTGTTCCTGGGGGGACTGAAGCTTTCTTT.